The source of this TCR beta chain is a study of vaccination and CD4 T cells after COVID-19. On the study more broadly: The stimulating agents, overlapping spike peptides, came from SARS-CoV-2, HCoV-NL63, HCoV-OC43 and HCoV-229E.

The CDR3 runs to 14 residues. Germline V gives CDR1 MNHEY, CDR2 SVGAGI. V shed 0 bases and J 5 bases; nucleotides not matched to a gene: 4. Of note for this clonotype: The target antigen is unknown.

Cultured CD4+ T cell DNA underwent sequencing with the Oncomine TCR Beta short-read assay. MiXCR, run by TCRdb on the PCR reads, gives a single entry per CDR3 protein. The table lists about 20,000 distinct CDR3 sequences, around 40% of them singletons, with roughly a sixth in the top ten. The time point denotes: late sampling 161 to 241 days after vaccination in a few convalescent patients. The treatment was: roughly 10-day PBMC culture with coronavirus spike peptide pools or control peptides (ViraFEST assay). This chain uses TRBV6-5 with TRBJ2-7; 7 bases fit TRBD2. This receptor was obtained from a human donor who had recovered from COVID-19. Sequences were derived from CD4+ T cells from blood, cultured in vitro, sampled about 7 months after SARS-CoV-2 vaccination. The CDR3 DNA is TGTGCCAGCAGTTACTCGAGGGAGGGCCACGAGCAGTACTTC. It encodes CASSYSREGHEQYF.